This TCR beta chain was recorded in a study of siplizumab effects on memory and regulatory T cells. General study findings and limits: In unstimulated cells, naive T cells appeared more diverse than memory T cells and seemed major alloresponse contributors.

Germline CDR1 and CDR2: ENHRY and SYGVKD. This CDR3 spans 13 amino acids. V was trimmed by 3 bases and J by 6 bases, leaving 9 bases between them. The study took a few donor pairs, and their unstimulated naive, memory, effector memory and TEMRA subsets were sequenced. The data were produced by immunoSEQ multiplex PCR, yet TCRdb's version contains in-frame clones alone and is incomplete. In the table there are about 56,000 clones, about 98% of which are singletons. With regard to this clone: Its target is not known.

This clonotype was sampled from a human donor in good health. V is TRBV10-3 and J is TRBJ2-1; D is unclear. What was sequenced was naive CD8+ T cells sorted from blood. CDR3 protein: CAISDPGLNEQFF. Here the CDR3 DNA reads TGTGCCATCAGTGACCCGGGCCTCAATGAGCAGTTCTTC.